This TCR beta chain originates from a study of Graves' ophthalmopathy and Graves' hyperthyroidism. Broader study findings: Thyroid clonotypes that were expanded above 0.001 frequency mostly also appeared in blood. Ophthalmopathy progression was predicted by the model at 55% to 71% sensitivity and 72.22% specificity.

This clonotype was counted at least ten times. Its antigen is unidentified. RNA transcripts served as template for amplifying TCR beta CDR3 sequences. HTBI primers were employed in first-round RT-PCR, then a second-round multiplex PCR followed. TCRdb passed the multiplex PCR reads through MiXCR, listing each CDR3 protein once. The table shows over a million distinct CDR3 sequences, with about 36% occurring only once. Pregnancy or lactation, uncontrolled infections and other autoimmune diseases were grounds for excluding patients. V lost 3 bases, J lost 6 bases, and 9 bases lay in between. CDR1 MGHDK and CDR2 SYGVNS come from the germline V gene. The CDR3 runs 13 residues.

This chain links TRBV25-1 with TRBJ1-5; no reliable D call. The source is an adult man with Graves' hyperthyroidism. Sequenced sample: peripheral blood or thyroid tissue (not recorded which). The CDR3 nucleotides are TGTGCCAGCAGTGACGTAGGATCTCAGCCCCAGCATTTT. Its protein product is CASSDVGSQPQHF.